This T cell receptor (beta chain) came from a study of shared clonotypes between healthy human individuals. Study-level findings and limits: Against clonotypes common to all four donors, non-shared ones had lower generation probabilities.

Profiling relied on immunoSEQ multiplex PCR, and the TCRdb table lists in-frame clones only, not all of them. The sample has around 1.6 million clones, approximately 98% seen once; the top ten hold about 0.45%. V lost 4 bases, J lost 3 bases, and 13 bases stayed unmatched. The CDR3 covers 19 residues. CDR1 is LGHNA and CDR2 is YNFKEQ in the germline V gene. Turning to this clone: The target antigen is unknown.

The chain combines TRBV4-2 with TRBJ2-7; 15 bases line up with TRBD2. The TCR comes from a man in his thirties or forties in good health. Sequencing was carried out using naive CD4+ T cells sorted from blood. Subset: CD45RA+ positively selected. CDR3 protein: CASSRPPGLAGGSDYEQYF. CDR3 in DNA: TGTGCCAGCAGCCGGCCCCCGGGACTAGCGGGAGGCTCCGACTACGAGCAGTACTTC.